The source of this T cell receptor beta chain is a study of CD8 T cells in Susac syndrome. This CDR3 spans 17 amino acids. After removal of 4 bases from V and 1 base from J, the junction contained 8 bases not matched to a gene. CDR1 and CDR2 (germline): SGHRS, YFSETQ. TCR beta from blood CD8+ and CD4+ T cells was sequenced. The RNA input was roughly 0.45 to 1 ug, and it was reverse transcribed with random hexamers. An immunoSEQ multiplex PCR generated amplified TCR beta CDR3 products spanning 54 Vbeta and 13 Jbeta. One entry per CDR3 protein, called by TCRdb with MiXCR from the immunoSEQ multiplex PCR reads. The profile shows around 140,000 distinct CDR3 sequences, over 80% of them singletons.

This receptor was taken from a human donor with multiple sclerosis. This chain links TRBV5-1 with TRBJ2-1; TRBD2 matches 10 bases. The sequencing input was CD8+ T cells from PBMCs. CDR3 nucleotides: TGCGCCAGCAGCCCCGGACTAGCGGTCTATTCCTACAATGAGCAGTTCTTC. This encodes CASSPGLAVYSYNEQFF.